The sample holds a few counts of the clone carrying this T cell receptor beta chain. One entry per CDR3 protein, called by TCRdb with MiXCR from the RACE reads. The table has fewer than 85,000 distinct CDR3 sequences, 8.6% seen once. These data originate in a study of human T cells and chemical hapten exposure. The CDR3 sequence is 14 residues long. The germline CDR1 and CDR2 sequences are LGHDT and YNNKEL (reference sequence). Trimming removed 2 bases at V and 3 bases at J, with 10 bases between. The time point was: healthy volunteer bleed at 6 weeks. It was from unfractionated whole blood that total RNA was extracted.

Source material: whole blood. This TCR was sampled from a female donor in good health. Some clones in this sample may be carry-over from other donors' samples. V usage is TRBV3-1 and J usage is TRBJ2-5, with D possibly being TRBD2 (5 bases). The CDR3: CASSQSSGEETQYF. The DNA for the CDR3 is TGTGCCAGCAGCCAATCCTCCGGGGAAGAGACCCAGTACTTC.